This TCR beta chain was profiled in a study of blood T cell repertoires in COVID-19. Overall study: Sources were T cells, B-cell-depleted T cells, or PBMCs; the material itself was cDNA or gDNA.

In germline, CDR1 is SGHNT, CDR2 YYREEE (reference sequence). The CDR3 length is 17 residues. Between the trimmed V and J ends, which lost 5 bases and 2 bases, there was a span of 22 bases. Clinical history reported by participants formed the basis on which cohorts were assigned. TCRdb's table, derived via immunoSEQ multiplex PCR, lists solely in-frame clones and lacks some. The sample contains 140,000 to 150,000 clones, around 82% of which appear only once. The TCR was taken from a woman between 50 and 59 years old who had recovered from COVID-19. The chain couples TRBV5-4 to TRBJ2-5; a weak D match, TRBD1 (5 bases). The sequencing input was PBMCs or T cells enriched from blood (not recorded which). DNA of the CDR3: TGTGCCAGCAGTTCCCAGAAGGAATCGACAGATCAAGAGACCCAGTACTTC. Translating gives CASSSQKESTDQETQYF.